This TCR beta chain was obtained from a study of T cell changes during pregnancy in multiple sclerosis. Clones were sequenced by immunoSEQ multiplex PCR, and TCRdb holds only the in-frame ones, with some missing. The sample holds some 77,000 clones, 85% to 95% seen once. Germline CDR1 reads SGHTA; CDR2 reads FQGTGA. V dropped 6 bases and J dropped 7; count of bases not matched to a gene: 4. The CDR3 totals 14 residues. This clone was picked up one time. This specimen consisted of CD4+ T cells from peripheral blood mononuclear cells, obtained before pregnancy. The clonotype originates from a female donor with multiple sclerosis, enrolled in a pregnancy study. The chain has TRBV7-3 and TRBJ2-1, with 12 bases aligning to TRBD2. The CDR3, as DNA: TGTGCCAGCAGGTCTAGCGGGAGGGCGAATGAGCAGTTCTTC. Residues: CASRSSGRANEQFF.